These T cell receptor beta chains were read from a single sample in a study of T-cell memory formation after mild COVID-19. One entry per CDR3 protein results from TCRdb running MiXCR on the 5' RACE reads. Seen here are 250,000 to 350,000 distinct CDR3 sequences, under 20% observed once, and the top ten hold less than 30%. The source material was PBMCs or a T cell subset sorted from them (not recorded which). These receptors originate from a man between 18 and 29 years old who had mild COVID-19 (a few samples of this study predate the infection). Cell type and time point are not known. CDR3s include the opening cysteine and the closing phenylalanine or tryptophan.

v_call cdr3_aa
TRBV4-2 CASSQDRVWTEAFF
TRBV6-2/TRBV6-3 CASRPGTGGLYGYTF
TRBV3-1 CASSGRRFQETQYF
TRBV20-1 CSARDRQQSTDTQYF
TRBV3-1 CASSQDTYKAPDTQYF
TRBV20-1 CSAQLQGTAIYF
TRBV4-2 CASSQDLGGTEAFF
TRBV6-2/TRBV6-3 CASSYWRGTGNQPQHF
TRBV2 CASSSPGQGSYEQYF
TRBV5-1 CASSTADRDYRYEQYF
TRBV15 CATSRDRLAGKTQYF
TRBV7-9 CASSFQGEGTEAFF
TRBV7-9 CASSKQIYEQYF
TRBV18 CASSQEQGFRTEAFF
TRBV27 CASSLTRAYQPQHF
TRBV27 CASSTGTGVEKLFF
TRBV27 CASSLSWDRETQYF
TRBV7-8 CASSSDARADTQYF
TRBV12-3/TRBV12-4 CASSAPPARFYGYTF
TRBV7-9 CASARRQLQETQYF
TRBV7-3 CASSLTRQGYNEQFF
TRBV6-6 CASSRPAETQYF
TRBV20-1 CSAMQGAQSNQPQHF
TRBV6-2/TRBV6-3 CASRDVLGGVNEQFF
TRBV23-1 CASSKEFF
TRBV4-2 CASRTGGADNSPLHF
TRBV10-2 CASSVGGKGTEAFF
TRBV5-6 CASRKLLTARDGYTF
TRBV18 CASSPLDSGPGANVLTF
TRBV5-1 CASSSTSDEQFF
TRBV2 CASKSVQGWSYEQYF
TRBV6-6 CASRTDGLYGYTF
TRBV20-1 CSARFGTVKNSPLHF
TRBV7-9 CASSLRRGQSSYNSPLHF
TRBV7-9 CASRGQGYTEAFF
TRBV4-3 CASSQELGWETQYF
TRBV12-3/TRBV12-4 CASRQDRVGYTF
TRBV6-2/TRBV6-3 CASIPGDRGFWQFF
TRBV11-2 CASSLLVAQYF
TRBV3-1 CASSQVAGSNSPLHF
TRBV7-2 CASSIRAGFTGELFF
TRBV9 CASSVSPIGTGRQETQYF
TRBV4-2 CASSQAVGEQFF
TRBV12-3/TRBV12-4 CASRHQIQPSYNSPLHF
TRBV6-2/TRBV6-3 CASTAGLSYNSPLHF
TRBV27 CASSHKGGGIDTQYF
TRBV12-5 CASGYGGAHNEQFF
TRBV15 CATSRDSASGGYTGELFF